Listed below are T cell receptor beta chains from one sample, sequenced in a study of cytomegalovirus exposure and HLA in healthy donors. Libraries were prepared by immunoSEQ multiplex PCR; TCRdb keeps only in-frame clonotypes and omits some of them. The sample consists of about 120,000 clones, about 79% of them appearing once. Sequenced sample: PBMCs. Receptors originate from a man aged 30 to 39 in good health and CMV-seropositive. Each CDR3 is given with its conserved first and last residue. Fields, in order: V gene, J gene, D gene, clone size, CDR3 protein, CDR3 DNA. D genes are given only for firm matches. Size values are once, few and many counts, or a class for expanded clones, and some rows have none.

>TRBV7-3|TRBJ2-1|NA|NA
CASSSAGLVNEQFF
TGTGCCAGCAGCTCGGCCGGACTCGTCAATGAGCAGTTCTTC
>TRBV10-3|TRBJ2-7|NA|few
CAISGTPGHSYEQYF
TGTGCCATCAGTGGAACACCGGGACACAGCTACGAGCAGTACTTC
>TRBV6-4|TRBJ1-5|TRBD1|many
CASRVGQVGQPQHF
TGTGCCAGCAGGGTTGGACAGGTTGGACAGCCCCAGCATTTT
>TRBV7-9|TRBJ1-3|NA|NA
CASPAARGSGNTIYF
TGTGCCAGCCCCGCTGCTCGGGGCTCTGGAAACACCATATATTTT
>TRBV6-1|TRBJ2-1|TRBD1|NA
CASSADRVANEQFF
TGTGCCAGCAGTGCGGACAGGGTAGCCAATGAGCAGTTCTTC
>TRBV5-1|TRBJ2-4|TRBD1|NA
CASRSDRLAKNSQYF
TGCGCCAGCAGATCGGACAGGTTAGCCAAAAACAGTCAGTACTTC
>TRBV2|TRBJ2-5|NA|NA
CASGLAARGQETQYF
TGTGCCAGCGGATTGGCGGCTAGGGGGCAAGAGACCCAGTACTTC
>TRBV5-6|TRBJ2-5|NA|NA
CASSLYRDNQETQYF
TGTGCCAGCAGCTTATACCGGGACAACCAAGAGACCCAGTACTTC
>TRBV28|TRBJ1-2|NA|NA
CASTSHNYGYTF
TGTGCCAGCACTAGCCATAACTATGGCTACACCTTC
>TRBV9|TRBJ1-4|TRBD1|once
CASSALRQGGGEKLFF
TGTGCCAGCAGCGCCCTTCGACAGGGAGGCGGTGAAAAACTGTTTTTT
>TRBV27|TRBJ1-5|TRBD1|NA
CASSRDRGNQPQHF
TGTGCCAGCAGTAGGGACAGGGGTAATCAGCCCCAGCATTTT
>TRBV12-2|TRBJ1-2|NA|few
CASSPQAGNGYTF
TGTGCCAGCAGCCCCCAGGCGGGGAATGGCTACACCTTC
>TRBV5-5|TRBJ1-2|NA|NA
CASSLSIGGRVRGYTF
TGTGCCAGCAGCTTGTCGATTGGGGGCAGGGTGCGTGGCTACACCTTC
>TRBV2|TRBJ2-7|NA|NA
CASSEGGRDGEQYF
TGTGCCAGCAGTGAGGGTGGCAGGGATGGCGAGCAGTACTTC
>TRBV29-1|TRBJ1-2|NA|NA
CSVKRRGGGYGYTF
TGCAGCGTCAAAAGACGGGGGGGTGGCTATGGCTACACCTTC
>TRBV7-2|TRBJ2-7|TRBD2|NA
CASSLAGGGVQYF
TGTGCCAGCAGCTTAGCCGGCGGGGGGGTCCAGTACTTC
>TRBV11-2|TRBJ2-7|TRBD2|NA
CASSGGLAGLSYEQYF
TGTGCCAGCAGCGGGGGGCTAGCGGGACTGTCCTACGAGCAGTACTTC
>TRBV19|TRBJ2-1|NA|NA
CASTPTGWNEQFF
TGTGCCAGTACCCCAACGGGATGGAATGAGCAGTTCTTC
>TRBV25-1|TRBJ2-2|NA|NA
CASKKRGADGELFF
TGTGCCAGCAAAAAACGGGGGGCTGACGGGGAGCTGTTTTTT
>TRBV5-1|TRBJ1-2|NA|NA
CASSPGTRNYGYTF
TGCGCCAGCAGCCCGGGGACAAGAAACTATGGCTACACCTTC
>TRBV30|TRBJ1-5|TRBD1|once
CAWSTSGQARASNQPQHF
TGTGCCTGGAGTACCTCGGGACAGGCGAGAGCTAGCAATCAGCCCCAGCATTTT
>TRBV7-9|TRBJ2-1|NA|few
CASTHPDSHNEQFF
TGTGCCAGCACCCACCCGGACAGCCACAATGAGCAGTTCTTC
>TRBV7-2|TRBJ1-1|NA|NA
CASMSRVGLMNTEAFF
TGTGCCAGCATGTCGAGGGTCGGCTTGATGAACACTGAAGCTTTCTTT
>TRBV27|TRBJ2-1|TRBD2|NA
CASSRGTSGISYNEQFF
TGTGCCAGCAGTAGAGGGACTAGCGGAATCTCCTACAATGAGCAGTTCTTC
>TRBV4-3|TRBJ1-6|NA|few
CASSPYLQATNSPLHF
TGCGCCAGCAGCCCGTACCTCCAGGCCACCAATTCACCCCTCCACTTT
>TRBV25-1|TRBJ2-2|TRBD1|NA
CASSEWYRGEDTGELFF
TGTGCCAGCAGTGAATGGTACAGGGGTGAGGACACCGGGGAGCTGTTTTTT
>TRBV1|TRBJ2-4|NA|few
CTSSQERGRVRGGEGAKNIQYF
TGCACCAGCAGCCAAGAGAGGGGCAGAGTGAGGGGCGGGGAAGGAGCCAAAAACATTCAGTACTTC
>TRBV15|TRBJ2-2|TRBD2|medium-sized
CATSRDGVAGAPTGELFF
TGTGCCACCAGCAGAGATGGGGTAGCGGGGGCCCCAACCGGGGAGCTGTTTTTT
>TRBV7-3|TRBJ2-7|TRBD1|NA
CASSRTGGATYEQYF
TGTGCCAGCAGCCGGACAGGGGGCGCAACCTACGAGCAGTACTTC
>TRBV30|TRBJ2-1|TRBD1|NA
CAWKIRDRAYNEQFF
TGTGCCTGGAAGATCCGAGACAGGGCCTACAATGAGCAGTTCTTC
>TRBV6-1|TRBJ2-1|TRBD2|NA
CASSPSGKGNEQFF
TGTGCCAGCAGCCCGAGCGGGAAAGGGAATGAGCAGTTCTTC
>TRBV9|TRBJ1-1|NA|NA
CASTPVLNTEAFF
TGTGCCAGCACTCCGGTCTTGAACACTGAAGCTTTCTTT
>TRBV19|TRBJ1-1|NA|NA
CASSIGKNTEAFF
TGTGCCAGTAGTATTGGCAAGAACACTGAAGCTTTCTTT
>TRBV5-6|TRBJ2-1|TRBD2|NA
CASSFEGLAAYNEQFF
TGTGCCAGCAGCTTCGAGGGACTAGCGGCCTACAATGAGCAGTTCTTC
>TRBV19|TRBJ2-5|TRBD1|few
CASSINRGKETQYF
TGTGCCAGTAGTATAAACAGGGGAAAAGAGACCCAGTACTTC
>TRBV5-5|TRBJ1-5|NA|NA
CASQRGGRNQPQHF
TGTGCCAGCCAGCGCGGGGGACGAAATCAGCCCCAGCATTTT